These 10 T cell receptor beta chains were sequenced from one sample in a study of cytomegalovirus exposure and HLA in healthy donors. Using immunoSEQ multiplex PCR, the repertoire was profiled, and TCRdb retains in-frame clones only, with some absent. The table shows 150,000 to 200,000 clones, with approximately 86% occurring only once. The sequenced sample consisted of PBMCs. All receptors derive from a man younger than 45 in good health and CMV-seropositive.

This chain connects TRBV4-1 to TRBJ2-2, with 11 nucleotides matching TRBD1. The CDR3 has 18 amino acids. V dropped 4 bases and J dropped 1; count of bases not matched to a gene: 8. CDR1 is MGHRA, CDR2 YSYEKL, per germline. CDR3 coding DNA: TGCGCCAGCAGCCCTAAGCCAGGGACAGGGGGGAACACCGGGGAGCTGTTTTTT. Translation gives CASSPKPGTGGNTGELFF.

This chain connects TRBV5-1 to TRBJ2-1, with a tentative D call TRBD1 (5 bases). Per the germline V gene, CDR1 is SGHRS and CDR2 is YFSETQ. Trimming pared 1 base from V and 5 bases from J, leaving 10 bases between. CDR3 length equals 14 residues. Here the CDR3 DNA reads TGCGCCAGCAGCTTGATCGACAGCGACAATGAGCAGTTCTTC. It codes for CASSLIDSDNEQFF.

In this sample, this clone turned up many times. The chain recombines TRBV29-1 with TRBJ2-7; 8 positions agree with TRBD2. V was clipped by 5 bases and J by 4 bases; unmatched bases: 7. CDR3 size: 13 residues. Germline CDR1 and CDR2: SQVTM and ANQGSEA. The CDR3 here is CSVLSGTSYEQYF. In DNA form, the CDR3 reads TGCAGCGTTTTGTCCGGGACTAGTTACGAGCAGTACTTC.

The chain joins TRBV5-6 to TRBJ2-5; tentative D call: TRBD1 (6 bases). The germline V and J ends were trimmed by 3 bases and 1 base, with 13 bases remaining between them. From germline, CDR1 is SGHDT and CDR2 YYEEEE. The CDR3 loop spans 15 amino acids. The CDR3 DNA reads TGTGCCAGCAGCTCCCTGACAGGCCCCCAAGAGACCCAGTACTTC. Its translation is CASSSLTGPQETQYF.

This chain links TRBV2 with TRBJ1-2; TRBD1 aligns across 9 bases. This CDR3 spans 12 amino acids. Germline V gene lookup returns CDR1 SNHLY and CDR2 FYNNEI. V shed 6 bases, J shed 4 bases, and the junction held 0 bases outside the gene matches. The CDR3 sequence is CASRTGGYGYTF. The CDR3 region has the DNA TGTGCCAGCAGGACAGGGGGCTATGGCTACACCTTC.

The rearrangement uses TRBV19 and TRBJ2-7; tentatively, D is TRBD2 (7 bases). The CDR3 covers 14 residues. Deletions cut 4 bases from V and 5 bases from J, with 15 bases between. CDR1 and CDR2 from the germline V gene are LNHDA and SQIVND (reference sequence). CDR3 protein: CASSSGGLWDEQYF. The DNA for the CDR3 is TGTGCCAGTAGTAGCGGGGGCTTGTGGGACGAGCAGTACTTC. The full variable domain, completed using reference TRBV19 and TRBJ2-7, is DGGITQSPKYLFRKEGQNVTLSCEQNLNHDAMYWYRQDPGQGLRLIYYSQIVNDFQKGDIAEGYSVSREKKESFPLTVTSAQKNPTAFYLCASSSGGLWDEQYFGPGTRLTVT.

The V call is TRBV25-1, the J call TRBJ2-5, with 7 positions matching TRBD1. CDR3 length: 16 amino acids. The V and J ends lost 3 bases and 1 base, in that order; junction bases with no gene match: 8. CDR1 is MGHDK and CDR2 is SYGVNS in the germline V gene. The CDR3 sequence: CASSDHWGQLQETQYF. In DNA form, the CDR3 reads TGTGCCAGCAGTGACCACTGGGGACAGCTCCAAGAGACCCAGTACTTC.

The rearrangement links TRBV5-1 to TRBJ2-5; the D gene is possibly TRBD1 (5 bases). The germline CDR1 and CDR2 sequences are SGHRS and YFSETQ. Trimming pared 0 bases from V and 2 bases from J, leaving 8 bases between. The CDR3 contains 14 residues. The CDR3 loop is CASSLGQFQETQYF. The CDR3 DNA reads as TGCGCCAGCAGCTTGGGACAGTTTCAAGAGACCCAGTACTTC.

Points on this clone: Different DNA sequences within this sample yield the same CDR3. V is TRBV9 and J is TRBJ2-1, with 12 bases aligning to TRBD2. V lost 4 bases, J lost 4 bases, and 0 bases stayed unmatched. CDR3 length: 14 amino acids. CDR1 is SGDLS, CDR2 YYNGEE, per germline. The CDR3 reads CASSLAGGYNEQFF. In DNA, the CDR3 is TGTGCCAGCAGCCTAGCGGGGGGGTACAATGAGCAGTTCTTC.

V and J are TRBV9 and TRBJ1-4, with 8 bases that match TRBD1. V was pared by 3 bases and J by 2 bases, with 6 bases of the junction left unmatched. The germline V gene encodes CDR1 SGDLS and CDR2 YYNGEE. The CDR3 sequence is 16 residues long. For the CDR3, the DNA is TGTGCCAGCAGCGGGACAGGGTTTCTCACTAATGAAAAACTGTTTTTT. Its protein is CASSGTGFLTNEKLFF.